These 17 T cell receptor beta chains originate from one sample sequenced in a study of blood T cells in healthy people across ages. A second PCR of 7 to 11 cycles used a sample-barcoded 5' primer and a J-beta primer mix. Each CDR3 protein gets one entry after TCRdb re-called the 5' RACE reads with MiXCR. The sample shows about 570,000 distinct CDR3 sequences, roughly 29% of them seen only once. The sample was blood. Receptors originate from a woman in her 70s in good health.

The chain links TRBV15 to TRBJ1-4; no clear D gene. Germline assignment: CDR1 LNHNV and CDR2 YYDKDF (reference sequence). V lost 1 base and J 7 bases, leaving 19 bases between the germline ends. This CDR3 region has 17 residues. The CDR3 loop is CATSRVRSAKAVEKLFF. CDR3 DNA sequence: TGTGCCACCAGCAGAGTTCGATCGGCGAAGGCGGTTGAAAAACTGTTTTTT. The variable domain in full, completed from reference TRBV15 and TRBJ1-4, reads DAMVIQNPRYQVTQFGKPVTLSCSQTLNHNVMYWYQQKSSQAPKLLFHYYDKDFNNEADTPDNFQSRRPNTSFCFLDIRSPGLGDTAMYLCATSRVRSAKAVEKLFFGSGTQLSVL.

There are a few counts of this clonotype. J is TRBJ2-3 and V is TRBV7-9; D gene ambiguous. Germline CDR1 and CDR2: SEHNR and FQNEAQ (reference sequence). This CDR3 is 13 amino acids long. Trimming cost V 6 bases and J 4 bases, with 11 bases left between them. This CDR3 is CASSGGEADTQYF. DNA for the CDR3: TGTGCCAGCAGTGGTGGTGAAGCAGATACGCAGTATTTT.

The gene calls are TRBV7-2 and TRBJ2-7, with D perhaps matching TRBD2 (6 bases). The CDR3 runs 14 residues. The germline gives CDR1 SGHTA, CDR2 FQGNSA. Trimming removed 7 bases at V and 3 bases at J, with 16 bases between. The CDR3 sequence is CASKAGNSHYEQYF. CDR3 DNA sequence: TGTGCCAGCAAGGCGGGAAATTCACACTACGAGCAGTACTTC.

This clonotype was picked up a small number of times. One end of the junction fails to match germline, which may point to a read error. The chain uses TRBV6-2 or TRBV6-3 and TRBJ2-4; the D gene could be TRBD1 or TRBD2 (6 bases each). Looked up from germline, CDR1 is MNHEY and CDR2 is SVGEGT. The CDR3 totals 15 residues. Here the CDR3 reads CASSPGVLAENIQYF. CDR3 bases: TGTGCCAGCAGTCCAGGGGTACTAGCCGAAAACATTCAGTACTTC.

The J gene is TRBJ2-7, the V gene TRBV12-3 or TRBV12-4; 7 bases line up with TRBD2. There are 15 residues in the CDR3. The V and J ends lost 4 bases and 2 bases, in that order; junction bases with no gene match: 8. CDR3 bases: TGTGCCAGCAGTTCCGGACTAGAATCGCCCTACGAGCAGTACTTC. Its translation is CASSSGLESPYEQYF.

This clonotype came up many times. J is TRBJ1-4 and V is TRBV20-1, with 7 bases aligning to TRBD1. Germline V lookup: CDR1 DFQATT, CDR2 SNEGSKA (reference sequence). V was pared by 0 bases and J by 8 bases, with 12 bases of the junction left unmatched. The CDR3 loop spans 16 amino acids. CDR3 nucleotide sequence: TGCAGTGCTAGAGATAGGAGGACAGGCCTTTGGGAAAAACTGTTTTTT. Translating it yields CSARDRRTGLWEKLFF.

The J gene is TRBJ2-5, the V gene TRBV7-3; no reliable D call. There are 15 residues in the CDR3. Trimming took off 1 base at V and 4 bases at J, with 13 bases between the two ends. Germline V gene sequence: CDR1 SGHTA, CDR2 FQGTGA. CDR3 coding DNA: TGTGCCAGCAGCTTAAGTGGTGGAAAGGTAGAGACCCAGTACTTC. It encodes CASSLSGGKVETQYF.

This clonotype was counted a single time. The V call is TRBV25-1, the J call TRBJ1-2; unclear D gene. In germline, CDR1 is MGHDK, CDR2 SYGVNS. The CDR3 spans 12 residues. V lost 7 bases, J lost 4 bases, and 10 bases lay in between. The CDR3 reads CASKGSPYGYTF. CDR3 bases: TGTGCCAGCAAAGGGTCCCCCTATGGCTACACCTTC.

This rearrangement joins TRBV4-2 to TRBJ2-5; TRBD2 agrees at 8 bases. CDR3 length: 16 amino acids. Germline V gene data show CDR1 as LGHNA and CDR2 as YNFKEQ. V trimming: 4 bases; J trimming: 4 bases; junction bases outside the gene matches: 11. CDR3 loop: CASSRMGGTSGETQYF. The CDR3 DNA reads TGTGCCAGCAGCCGGATGGGGGGGACTAGTGGAGAGACCCAGTACTTC.

This chain connects TRBV7-2 to TRBJ2-5, with 12 bases fitting TRBD2. J gave up 5 bases and V 6 bases, and 7 bases lay outside the gene matches. The CDR3 has 15 amino acids. CDR1 SGHTA and CDR2 FQGNSA come from the germline V gene. The CDR3 spells CASRGTSGGRETQYF. The DNA for the CDR3 is TGTGCCAGCAGGGGAACTAGCGGGGGGAGGGAGACCCAGTACTTC.

This clonotype came up many times. The chain joins TRBV20-1 to TRBJ2-7; TRBD1 is a possible D gene (7 bases). Trimming pared 3 bases from V and 3 bases from J, leaving 12 bases between. The CDR3 covers 13 residues. The germline gives CDR1 DFQATT, CDR2 SNEGSKA (reference sequence). The CDR3 loop reads CSASAGQFYEQYF. The CDR3 DNA reads as TGCAGTGCTAGTGCGGGACAGTTCTACGAGCAGTACTTC.

The chain has TRBV20-1 and TRBJ1-5; the D gene is possibly TRBD1 (6 bases). The germline V and J ends were trimmed by 1 base and 4 bases, with 11 bases remaining between them. CDR3 length: 14 amino acids. The germline V gene has CDR1 DFQATT and CDR2 SNEGSKA (reference sequence). The CDR3 nucleotides read TGCAGTGCTAGAGTGGGGGCGCAGAATCAGCCCCAGCATTTT. Translated, it gives CSARVGAQNQPQHF.

Only one count was recorded for this clonotype. This chain uses TRBV7-2 with TRBJ1-2, with a possible D match to TRBD1 (6 bases). The CDR3 totals 14 residues. CDR1 is SGHTA and CDR2 is FQGNSA in the germline V gene. V was trimmed by 0 bases and J by 5 bases, leaving 10 bases between them. The CDR3 nucleotides are TGTGCCAGCAGCTTAGCGGCAGGGGTATATGGCTACACCTTC. Protein sequence: CASSLAAGVYGYTF.

This chain uses TRBV12-3 or TRBV12-4 with TRBJ1-1; no definite D call. The V end was cut by 2 bases, the J end by 4 bases, with 8 bases between. CDR3 length: 13 residues. CDR3 coding DNA: TGTGCCAGCAGTTTATTCCAAGTCACTGAAGCTTTCTTT. Its translation: CASSLFQVTEAFF.

This chain connects TRBV5-1 to TRBJ2-5, with D tentatively TRBD1 (6 bases). Looked up from germline, CDR1 is SGHRS and CDR2 is YFSETQ. The V and J ends lost 0 bases and 7 bases respectively, with 16 bases between them. The CDR3 length is 15 residues. CDR3 loop: CASSLGQDTRGTQYF. For the CDR3, the DNA is TGCGCCAGCAGCTTGGGACAGGACACCCGGGGGACCCAGTACTTC.

A few counts support this clonotype. The genes are TRBV20-1 and TRBJ2-5; D possibly matches TRBD1 or TRBD2 (6 bases each). The J call may be incorrect, as the DNA end agrees better with TRBJ2-7. The CDR3 covers 14 residues. CDR1 is DFQATT and CDR2 is SNEGSKA in the germline V gene (reference sequence). The CDR3 loop is CSAPAPGGPYEQYF. The CDR3 region has the DNA TGCAGTGCTCCCGCGCCCGGGGGCCCCTACGAGCAGTACTTC.

V and J are TRBV6-5 and TRBJ1-1; D remains unclear. The V gene's germline CDR1 is MNHEY and CDR2 SVGAGI. V gave up 2 bases and J gave up 6 bases, with 13 bases separating them. The CDR3 covers 14 residues. CDR3 sequence reads: CASSYRALKSEAFF. CDR3 bases: TGTGCCAGCAGTTACAGGGCCTTGAAGTCTGAAGCTTTCTTT.